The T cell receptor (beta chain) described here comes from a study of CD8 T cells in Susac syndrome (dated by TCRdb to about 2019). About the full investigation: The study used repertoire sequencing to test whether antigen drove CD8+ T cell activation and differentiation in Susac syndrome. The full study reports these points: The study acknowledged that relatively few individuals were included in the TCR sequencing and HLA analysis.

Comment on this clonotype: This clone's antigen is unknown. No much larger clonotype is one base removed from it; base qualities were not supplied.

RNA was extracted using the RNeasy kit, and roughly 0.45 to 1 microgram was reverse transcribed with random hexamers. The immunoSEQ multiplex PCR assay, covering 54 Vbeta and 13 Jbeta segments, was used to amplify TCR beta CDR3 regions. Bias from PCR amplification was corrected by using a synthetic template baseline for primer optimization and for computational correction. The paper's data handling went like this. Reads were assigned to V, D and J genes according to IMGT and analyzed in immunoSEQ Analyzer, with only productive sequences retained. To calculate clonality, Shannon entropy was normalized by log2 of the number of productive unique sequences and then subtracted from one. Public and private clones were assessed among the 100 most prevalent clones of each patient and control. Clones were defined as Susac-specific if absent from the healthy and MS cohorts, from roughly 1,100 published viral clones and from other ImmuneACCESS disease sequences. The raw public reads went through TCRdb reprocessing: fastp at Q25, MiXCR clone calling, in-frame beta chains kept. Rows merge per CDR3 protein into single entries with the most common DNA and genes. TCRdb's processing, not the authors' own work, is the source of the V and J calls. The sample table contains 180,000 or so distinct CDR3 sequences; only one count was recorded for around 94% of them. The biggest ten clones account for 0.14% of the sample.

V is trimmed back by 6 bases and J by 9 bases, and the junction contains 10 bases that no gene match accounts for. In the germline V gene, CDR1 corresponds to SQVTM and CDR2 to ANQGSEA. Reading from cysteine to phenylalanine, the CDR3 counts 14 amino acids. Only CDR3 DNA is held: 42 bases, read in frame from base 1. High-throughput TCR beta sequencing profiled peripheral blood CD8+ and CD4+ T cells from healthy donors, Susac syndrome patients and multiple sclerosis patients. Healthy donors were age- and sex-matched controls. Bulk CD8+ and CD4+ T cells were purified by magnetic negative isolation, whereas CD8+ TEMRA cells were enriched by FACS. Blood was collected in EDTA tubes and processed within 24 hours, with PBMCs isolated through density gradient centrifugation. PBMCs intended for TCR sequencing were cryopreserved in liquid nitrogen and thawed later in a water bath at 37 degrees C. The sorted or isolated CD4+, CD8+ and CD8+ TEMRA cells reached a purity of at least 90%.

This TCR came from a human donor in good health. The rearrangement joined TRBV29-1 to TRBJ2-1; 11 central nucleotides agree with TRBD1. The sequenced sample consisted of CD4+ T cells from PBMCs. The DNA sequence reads TGCAGCGTCGACGGACAGGGGGCAGGAAGTGAGCAGTTCTTC. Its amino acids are CSVDGQGAGSEQFF.